This TCR beta chain was profiled in a study of blood T cell repertoires in COVID-19. About the research overall: COVID-19 samples from acute and convalescent phases originated in the United States, Italy and Spain. From T cells, B-cell-depleted T cells, or PBMCs came the material, which was cDNA or gDNA.

Followed over time, Seattle patients had been enrolled while infection was active. In the original processing: Estimation of nucleated cell counts was performed using reference gene primer amplification. Here immunoSEQ multiplex PCR was the method, and the copy in TCRdb shows in-frame clones only, minus some. From that table come the V and J calls and clone size; the DNA was used to work out D and trimming. The repertoire holds tens of thousands of clones, 70% to 85% seen once, with about an eighth in the top ten. Sequenced material: peripheral blood. This sequence was found in a man in his fifties with COVID-19, enrolled during active disease.

The CDR3 DNA follows: TGTGCCAGCACCGGGAGAGCGGAACAAGAGACCCAGTACTTC. Translating gives CASTGRAEQETQYF. V is TRBV7-9 and J is TRBJ2-5, with D maybe TRBD2 (6 bases). This CDR3 contains 14 residues. Trimming left V 7 bases short and J 2 bases short, with 14 bases between. Germline V gene data show CDR1 as SEHNR and CDR2 as FQNEAQ (reference sequence).